A single sample is the source of the 29 T cell receptor beta chains below, sequenced in a study of cytomegalovirus exposure and HLA in healthy donors. Researchers ran the PCR with 60 Vbeta and 13 Jbeta primers. Here immunoSEQ multiplex PCR was the method, and the copy in TCRdb shows in-frame clones only, minus some. The profile shows more than 70,000 clones, about 70% of them singletons. Input material: PBMCs. The receptor set was obtained from a woman between 45 and 65 years old in good health and CMV-seropositive.

V gene TRBV2 combines with J gene TRBJ2-2; possibly TRBD2 for D (6 bases). Germline V gene data show CDR1 as SNHLY and CDR2 as FYNNEI. The CDR3 has 15 residues. V was pared by 6 bases and J by 5 bases, with 16 bases between. CDR3 DNA: TGTGCCAGCAGCCGACTAGTAGGCGGAACCGGGGAGCTGTTTTTT. This translates into CASSRLVGGTGELFF. Filled out from reference TRBV2 and TRBJ2-2, the complete variable domain reads EPEVTQTPSHQVTQMGQEVILRCVPISNHLYFYWYRQILGQKVEFLVSFYNNEISEKSEIFDDQFSVERPDGSNFTLKIRSTKLEDSAMYFCASSRLVGGTGELFFGEGSRLTVL.

The rearrangement links TRBV7-2 to TRBJ1-1, with D perhaps TRBD1 (6 bases). V was clipped by 4 bases and J by 6 bases, with 9 bases between them. This CDR3 has 12 residues. The germline gives CDR1 SGHTA, CDR2 FQGNSA. CDR3 residues: CASSYGTPEAFF. The CDR3 DNA follows: TGTGCCAGCAGCTACGGGACACCTGAAGCTTTCTTT.

V is TRBV18 and J is TRBJ2-2; D gene ambiguous. In germline, CDR1 is KGHSH, CDR2 LQKENI. The CDR3 has 13 amino acids. V dropped 3 bases and J dropped 3 bases, with 5 bases sitting between them. CDR3: CASSPHDTGELFF. The CDR3 DNA follows: TGTGCCAGCTCACCCCATGACACCGGGGAGCTGTTTTTT.

This clone was observed once. J is TRBJ2-3 and V is TRBV19; D not resolved. Germline assignment: CDR1 LNHDA and CDR2 SQIVND (reference sequence). The V and J ends lost 3 bases and 4 bases respectively, with 8 bases between them. The CDR3 is made up of 13 amino acids. CDR3 region: CASSIKTADTQYF. CDR3 bases: TGTGCCAGTAGTATCAAAACGGCAGATACGCAGTATTTT.

This chain connects TRBV4-3 to TRBJ1-6; a weak D match, TRBD1 (5 bases). This CDR3 is built from 17 residues. The germline V and J ends were trimmed by 0 bases and 9 bases, with 18 bases remaining between them. Germline CDR1 LGHNA, CDR2 YSLEER. The CDR3 spells CASSQDTRQPALSPLHF. The DNA of the CDR3 is TGCGCCAGCAGCCAAGATACCCGACAGCCGGCCCTTTCACCCCTCCACTTT.

The chain recombines TRBV7-2 with TRBJ1-1; possible D gene TRBD1, 5 bases. Trimming stripped 5 bases from V and 5 bases from J, with 15 bases between. The CDR3 loop spans 14 amino acids. Germline V gene lookup returns CDR1 SGHTA and CDR2 FQGNSA. The CDR3 loop is CASSPRPGGTEAFF. The CDR3 DNA reads TGTGCCAGCAGCCCCCGGCCGGGGGGGACTGAAGCTTTCTTT.

On this clone itself: The germline gene is not matched at one end of the junction; a read error may be the cause. V gene TRBV30 combines with J gene TRBJ2-7; D may be TRBD1 (6 bases). The V gene's germline CDR1 is GTSNPN and CDR2 SVGIG (reference sequence). This CDR3 has 12 amino acids. The CDR3 DNA follows: TGTGCCTGGAGTGGGGACACCTACGAGCGGTACTTC. It encodes CAWSGDTYERYF.

V is TRBV7-2 and J is TRBJ1-1; 7 bases fit TRBD1. V lost 0 bases and J lost 6; bases outside the gene matches: 10. CDR1 and CDR2 (germline): SGHTA, FQGNSA. The CDR3 is 16 amino acids. The CDR3, as DNA: TGTGCCAGCAGCTTAGCGTCGACAGGGTTGTTGGCTGAAGCTTTCTTT. Translated: CASSLASTGLLAEAFF.

The chain combines TRBV7-2 with TRBJ2-5, with TRBD2 as a possible D gene (6 bases). The V end was cut by 5 bases, the J end by 2 bases, with 18 bases between. The CDR3 length is 16 residues. The germline gives CDR1 SGHTA, CDR2 FQGNSA. This CDR3 reads CASSPSGGMLQETQYF. The CDR3 DNA is TGTGCCAGCAGCCCCAGTGGGGGGATGTTACAAGAGACCCAGTACTTC.

The V gene is TRBV6-4, the J gene TRBJ2-3, with D maybe TRBD2 (6 bases). Trimming shortened V by 3 bases and J by 6 bases, and 16 bases separated the two germline ends. CDR3 length: 15 amino acids. CDR1 and CDR2 from the germline V gene are MRHNA and SNTAGT. The CDR3 loop is CASSDKGGPSDTQYF. CDR3 sequence (DNA): TGTGCCAGCAGTGATAAAGGAGGGCCCTCGGATACGCAGTATTTT.

The chain links TRBV5-1 to TRBJ2-1, with 7 nucleotides matching TRBD1. The CDR3 contains 14 residues. Germline V gives CDR1 SGHRS, CDR2 YFSETQ. With 7 bases clipped from V and 3 bases from J, the junction kept 7 bases outside the gene matches. Written as DNA, the CDR3 is TGCGCCAGCGACTCGACAGGGTTCTACAATGAGCAGTTCTTC. This encodes CASDSTGFYNEQFF.

The rearrangement joins TRBV11-2 to TRBJ1-5; 7 nucleotides agree with TRBD1. Looked up from germline, CDR1 is SGHAT and CDR2 is FQNNGV. CDR3 size: 14 residues. J gave up 6 bases and V 3 bases, and 5 bases lay outside the gene matches. CDR3 loop: CASSLTGNGQPQHF. The CDR3, as DNA: TGTGCCAGCAGCTTGACAGGGAACGGTCAGCCCCAGCATTTT.

CDR3 in amino acids: CASSLFSTGTEAFF. CDR3 nucleotides: TGTGCCAGCAGCCTATTTAGCACGGGCACTGAAGCTTTCTTT. The rearrangement links TRBV7-2 to TRBJ1-1; D is ambiguous. Germline values: CDR1 SGHTA, CDR2 FQGNSA. This CDR3 has 14 amino acids. The germline V and J ends were trimmed by 5 bases and 4 bases, with 14 bases remaining between them.

The V gene is TRBV13, the J gene TRBJ1-1; no definite D call. Trimming stripped 5 bases from V and 0 bases from J, with 13 bases between. This CDR3 spans 15 amino acids. CDR1 is PRHDT, CDR2 FYEKMQ, per germline (reference sequence). The CDR3 spells CASSTATALNTEAFF. The DNA of the CDR3 is TGTGCCAGCAGCACAGCCACAGCCTTGAACACTGAAGCTTTCTTT.

The rearrangement joins TRBV18 to TRBJ2-2; tentatively, D is TRBD1 (6 bases). The ends were cut back, 5 bases at V and 5 bases at J, with 15 bases in the middle. CDR1 is KGHSH and CDR2 is LQKENI in the germline V gene. The CDR3 spans 15 residues. CDR3 sequence (DNA): TGTGCCAGCTCATCAGCTCTCACAGGGACCGGGGAGCTGTTTTTT. Translation: CASSSALTGTGELFF.

The chain links TRBV4-3 to TRBJ2-7, with 9 nucleotides matching TRBD2. The CDR3 covers 15 residues. Losses at the gene ends were 2 bases for V and 0 bases for J; bases not matched to a gene: 2. Germline-derived CDR1 and CDR2 are LGHNA and YSLEER. CDR3 sequence (DNA): TGCGCCAGCAGCCAAAATAGCGGGAGCTCCTACGAGCAGTACTTC. Its protein is CASSQNSGSSYEQYF.

The V gene is TRBV27, the J gene TRBJ1-5, with D perhaps matching TRBD1 (6 bases). The CDR3 extends over 17 amino acids. The V end was cut by 5 bases, the J end by 0 bases, with 17 bases between. Germline loops: CDR1 MNHEY, CDR2 SMNVEV (reference sequence). The DNA of the CDR3 is TGTGCCAGCAGTGCAATACAGGGTCAATATAGCAATCAGCCCCAGCATTTT. This sequence encodes CASSAIQGQYSNQPQHF.

The sample holds a few counts of this clone. The CDR3 nucleotides read TGTGCCTGGAGTAAGGGGGCAGGAAACACCATATATTTT. It specifies CAWSKGAGNTIYF. The chain links TRBV30 to TRBJ1-3; 7 nucleotides agree with TRBD1. The CDR3 has 13 residues. Germline V gives CDR1 GTSNPN, CDR2 SVGIG (reference sequence). J was trimmed by 4 bases and V by 2 bases; bases with no gene match: 2.

The chain carries TRBV5-4 and TRBJ1-5; tentative D call: TRBD1 (6 bases). Germline-derived CDR1 and CDR2 are SGHNT and YYREEE (reference sequence). CDR3 length: 13 amino acids. V dropped 0 bases and J dropped 10 bases, with 11 bases sitting between them. The CDR3 DNA follows: TGTGCCAGCAGCTTGGCAGGGGAAGGACCCCAGCATTTT. Residues: CASSLAGEGPQHF.

The chain has TRBV18 and TRBJ2-1; 10 bases line up with TRBD2. The CDR3 contains 15 residues. J was trimmed by 8 bases and V by 3 bases; bases with no gene match: 7. The germline V gene has CDR1 KGHSH and CDR2 LQKENI. Here the CDR3 reads CASSPGLAEVDEQFF. The DNA for the CDR3 is TGTGCCAGCTCACCCGGACTAGCGGAGGTCGATGAGCAGTTCTTC.

The chain employs TRBV6-5 and TRBJ2-7, with 11 bases aligning to TRBD1. The CDR3 contains 15 residues. Trimming took 6 bases from V and 4 from J; bases not matched to a gene: 8. CDR1 and CDR2 (germline): MNHEY, SVGAGI. In nucleotides, the CDR3 is TGTGCCAGCAGAACTGGGACAGGGGGTAGGTACGAGCAGTACTTC. Amino acids: CASRTGTGGRYEQYF.

With regard to this clone: The junction differs from germline at one of its ends, possibly a read error. The chain employs TRBV19 and TRBJ1-1; 8 nucleotides line up with TRBD1. Germline values: CDR1 LNHDA, CDR2 SQIVND (reference sequence). This CDR3 comprises 17 residues. The CDR3 region is CASSVEDRANTLTEAFF. DNA for the CDR3: TGTGCCAGTAGTGTAGAGGACAGGGCGAACACTTTGACTGAAGCTTTCTTT.

The chain recombines TRBV29-1 with TRBJ2-1, with 8 bases aligning to TRBD2. Looked up from germline, CDR1 is SQVTM and CDR2 is ANQGSEA. The CDR3 totals 14 residues. With V trimmed by 4 bases and J by 7 bases, 9 bases remained unmatched. The CDR3 DNA follows: TGCAGCGTTGCTTCCGGGGGGGCCCCTAATGAGCAGTTCTTC. Protein sequence: CSVASGGAPNEQFF.

The V and J genes are TRBV7-3 and TRBJ1-2, with D perhaps TRBD1 (5 bases). V lost 5 bases and J lost 3, with 13 bases in between. CDR1 and CDR2 (germline): SGHTA, FQGTGA. The CDR3 extends over 14 amino acids. CDR3 DNA: TGTGCCAGCAGCCCTCACGCAGGGTACTATGGCTACACCTTC. Translated: CASSPHAGYYGYTF. Looking up the rest from reference TRBV7-3 and TRBJ1-2 gives the full variable domain: GAGVSQTPSNKVTEKGKYVELRCDPISGHTALYWYRQSLGQGPEFLIYFQGTGAADDSGLPNDRFFAVRPEGSVSTLKIQRTERGDSAVYLCASSPHAGYYGYTFGSGTRLTVV.

The V and J genes are TRBV4-3 and TRBJ1-6; D is ambiguous. Germline CDR1 LGHNA, CDR2 YSLEER. The CDR3 length is 16 residues. V dropped 1 base and J dropped 6 bases, with 13 bases sitting between them. CDR3 nucleotides: TGCGCCAGCAGCCAAGCGCGGTCTGTCCTTAATTCACCCCTCCACTTT. It is translated as CASSQARSVLNSPLHF.

This clone came up a few times. The chain joins TRBV11-2 to TRBJ2-2; 9 bases map to TRBD1. J was trimmed by 5 bases and V by 5 bases; bases with no gene match: 3. Looked up from germline, CDR1 is SGHAT and CDR2 is FQNNGV. CDR3 length equals 14 residues. For the CDR3, the DNA is TGTGCCAGCAGCCCACAGGGGGCGACCGGGGAGCTGTTTTTT. Amino acids: CASSPQGATGELFF.

The rearrangement joins TRBV6-1 to TRBJ1-6; D is ambiguous. Deletions cut 1 base from V and 1 base from J, with 5 bases between. CDR3 length: 15 residues. Germline assignment: CDR1 MNHNS and CDR2 SASEGT. The CDR3 bases are TGTGCCAGCAGTGAAGACAAGTCCTATAATTCACCCCTCCACTTT. This translates into CASSEDKSYNSPLHF.

The rearrangement joins TRBV4-1 to TRBJ2-2; 9 bases fit TRBD1. CDR1 and CDR2 from the germline V gene are MGHRA and YSYEKL. The CDR3 is made up of 18 amino acids. With V trimmed by 4 bases and J by 2 bases, 11 bases remained unmatched. CDR3 coding DNA: TGCGCCAGCAGCCCAGGGCCATTACAGGGGGCTAACACCGGGGAGCTGTTTTTT. It yields the protein CASSPGPLQGANTGELFF.

The genes are TRBV4-3 and TRBJ1-1, with TRBD1 as a possible D gene (6 bases). Germline V gene sequence: CDR1 LGHNA, CDR2 YSLEER. The V end lost 0 bases, the J end lost 0 bases, and 17 bases lay between the germline ends. The CDR3 covers 18 residues. CDR3 coding DNA: TGCGCCAGCAGCCAAGATGGGGGCTTAGTAGGCATGAACACTGAAGCTTTCTTT. Translating gives CASSQDGGLVGMNTEAFF.